One sample yielded the 23 T cell receptor beta chains listed below, sequenced in a study of CD8 T cells in Susac syndrome. Reverse transcription of roughly 0.5 to 1 ug RNA was carried out with random hexamers. TCRdb re-called the immunoSEQ multiplex PCR reads through MiXCR, storing one row per CDR3 protein. The sample carries 70,000 to 100,000 distinct CDR3 sequences, roughly 93% recorded once. Sequencing used CD8+ T cells from PBMCs. These receptors all stem from a human donor in good health.

The chain uses TRBV7-9 and TRBJ2-7, with D perhaps being TRBD1 or TRBD2 (5 bases each). The germline V and J ends were trimmed by 5 bases and 2 bases, with 16 bases remaining between them. The CDR3 loop spans 15 amino acids. The germline V gene encodes CDR1 SEHNR and CDR2 FQNEAQ (reference sequence). The CDR3 reads CASSGEPGPPYEQYF. The CDR3, as DNA: TGTGCCAGCAGCGGAGAACCGGGACCCCCCTACGAGCAGTACTTC.

The chain recombines TRBV12-3 or TRBV12-4 with TRBJ2-5; weak D call: TRBD1 (5 bases). CDR3 length: 17 amino acids. V dropped 7 bases and J dropped 4 bases, with 25 bases sitting between them. The DNA of the CDR3 is TGTGCCAGCACCTCCGATAGATCAGGGAATTGGAGAGAGACCCAGTACTTC. It codes for CASTSDRSGNWRETQYF.

The chain carries TRBV15 and TRBJ1-2, with D perhaps matching TRBD1 (5 bases). The germline V gene has CDR1 LNHNV and CDR2 YYDKDF (reference sequence). V was cut by 4 bases and J by 7 bases, with 19 bases left in between. The CDR3 consists of 15 residues. In DNA form, the CDR3 reads TGTGCCACCAGCACCTTCACGGGGGAGGGCGTTGGCTACACCTTC. This translates into CATSTFTGEGVGYTF.

The chain combines TRBV7-2 with TRBJ2-4; TRBD2 matches at 10 bases. V was pared by 0 bases and J by 2 bases, with 7 bases of the junction left unmatched. Germline V CDR1 and CDR2: SGHTA, FQGNSA. The CDR3 extends over 18 amino acids. The CDR3 is CASSLAERGGRTKNIQYF. The CDR3 DNA follows: TGTGCCAGCAGCTTAGCAGAGCGGGGGGGCCGTACCAAAAACATTCAGTACTTC.

The chain uses TRBV13 and TRBJ1-3; the D is unclear. The germline CDR1 and CDR2 sequences are PRHDT and FYEKMQ (reference sequence). V gave up 6 bases and J gave up 2 bases, with 14 bases separating them. This CDR3 contains 15 residues. CDR3 loop: CASSNAVPPGNTIYF. CDR3 DNA: TGTGCCAGCAGTAATGCGGTCCCTCCTGGAAACACCATATATTTT.

The chain couples TRBV6-6 to TRBJ1-5, with a possible D match to TRBD1 (6 bases). Germline V CDR1 and CDR2: MNHNY, SVGAGI (reference sequence). Trimming cost V 4 bases and J 6 bases, with 13 bases left between them. The CDR3 runs to 14 residues. CDR3: CASSSHRERQPQHF. Written as DNA, the CDR3 is TGTGCCAGCAGTTCCCACAGGGAACGTCAGCCCCAGCATTTT.

The chain links TRBV5-6 to TRBJ2-2, with TRBD1 matching 8 bases. The ends lost 4 bases at V and 3 bases at J; junction bases unmatched: 2. CDR3 length: 14 amino acids. Germline V gene lookup returns CDR1 SGHDT and CDR2 YYEEEE. The CDR3: CASSDRGDTGELFF. Written as DNA, the CDR3 is TGTGCCAGCAGCGACAGGGGAGACACCGGGGAGCTGTTTTTT. Variable domain in full (rest from reference TRBV5-6 and TRBJ2-2): DAGVTQSPTHLIKTRGQQVTLRCSPKSGHDTVSWYQQALGQGPQFIFQYYEEEERQRGNFPDRFSGHQFPNYSSELNVNALLLGDSALYLCASSDRGDTGELFFGEGSRLTVL.

The J gene is TRBJ2-7, the V gene TRBV5-4, with 10 bases that match TRBD2. V dropped 4 bases and J dropped 3; count of bases not matched to a gene: 7. CDR3 length equals 15 residues. Per the germline V gene, CDR1 is SGHNT and CDR2 is YYREEE (reference sequence). The CDR3 DNA is TGTGCCAGCAGCCCGGATAGCGGGGGGAGCTACGAGCAGTACTTC. Residues: CASSPDSGGSYEQYF.

This chain uses TRBV2 with TRBJ2-7; tentative D call: TRBD1 (6 bases). Per the germline V gene, CDR1 is SNHLY and CDR2 is FYNNEI. V was cut by 6 bases and J by 3 bases, with 12 bases left in between. CDR3 length equals 13 residues. CDR3: CASRDRGSYEQYF. The CDR3 coding sequence is TGTGCCAGCAGGGACAGAGGGAGCTACGAGCAGTACTTC.

Here the CDR3 reads CASSLGGPYNEQFF. The CDR3, as DNA: TGTGCCAGCAGTTTGGGGGGGCCTTACAATGAGCAGTTCTTC. This chain links TRBV6-2 or TRBV6-3 with TRBJ2-1; perhaps TRBD2 as D (7 bases). CDR3 length: 14 residues. Looked up from germline, CDR1 is MNHEY and CDR2 is SVGEGT. With 4 bases removed from V and 4 bases from J, the gap between germline ends came to 11 bases.

V usage is TRBV24-1 and J usage is TRBJ2-2; 8 nucleotides match TRBD2. Germline assignment: CDR1 KGHDR and CDR2 SFDVKD. Germline trimming cut 4 bases from V and 7 bases from J; bases unmatched to any gene: 4. The CDR3 is made up of 14 amino acids. CDR3 region: CATSETGGVGELFF. CDR3 DNA sequence: TGTGCCACCAGTGAGACGGGGGGGGTCGGGGAGCTGTTTTTT.

The CDR3 is CASSVDGQLYGYTF. CDR3 coding DNA: TGTGCCAGCAGCGTAGACGGCCAGCTCTATGGCTACACCTTC. V usage is TRBV9 and J usage is TRBJ1-2; no definite D call. The germline V gene encodes CDR1 SGDLS and CDR2 YYNGEE. The V end lost 0 bases, the J end lost 4 bases, and 10 bases lay between the germline ends. This CDR3 is built from 14 residues.

This sequence joins TRBV5-1 and TRBJ1-2, with D possibly being TRBD1 (5 bases). Trimming took off 0 bases at V and 4 bases at J, with 7 bases between the two ends. Germline V lookup: CDR1 SGHRS, CDR2 YFSETQ. This CDR3 has 13 residues. Here the CDR3 DNA reads TGCGCCAGCAGCTTGGGACAGTTCTATGGCTACACCTTC. Its protein product is CASSLGQFYGYTF.

CDR3 bases: TGCGCCAGCAGCGAACAGGGGGCGCCTGGCTATGGCTACACCTTC. It translates to CASSEQGAPGYGYTF. This chain links TRBV4-1 with TRBJ1-2; TRBD1 matches 9 bases. Germline-derived CDR1 and CDR2 are MGHRA and YSYEKL. This CDR3 is 15 amino acids long. Trimming took 5 bases from V and 4 from J; bases not matched to a gene: 8.

V and J are TRBV7-9 and TRBJ1-1, with TRBD1 as a possible D gene (5 bases). Germline V gene sequence: CDR1 SEHNR, CDR2 FQNEAQ (reference sequence). This CDR3 contains 12 residues. V lost 5 bases to trimming and J lost 11 bases, with 15 bases between them. For the CDR3, the DNA is TGTGCCAGCAGCCTCCCGGACACCGAGGCTTTCTTT. Translating gives CASSLPDTEAFF.

The chain couples TRBV4-1 to TRBJ1-2, with 7 nucleotides matching TRBD1. Trimming removed 1 base from V and 1 base from J; junction bases left unmatched: 3. Germline loops: CDR1 MGHRA, CDR2 YSYEKL. This CDR3 spans 15 amino acids. DNA for the CDR3: TGCGCCAGCAGCCAAGCGCAGGGGGATAACTATGGCTACACCTTC. Translating gives CASSQAQGDNYGYTF.

The chain uses TRBV23-1 and TRBJ2-5; tentative D call: TRBD2 (6 bases). TRBV23-1 has ORF status, its function being uncertain. V was pared by 2 bases and J by 5 bases, with 12 bases between. The CDR3 spans 14 residues. CDR3 in amino acids: CASSQGLPCETQYF. The CDR3, as DNA: TGCGCCAGCAGTCAAGGACTACCTTGCGAGACCCAGTACTTC.

V is TRBV6-6 and J is TRBJ2-3; no clear D gene. V dropped 0 bases and J dropped 2 bases, with 6 bases sitting between them. The CDR3 is 14 amino acids. CDR1 and CDR2 from the germline V gene are MNHNY and SVGAGI (reference sequence). CDR3 coding DNA: TGTGCCAGCAGTTACTCCTTATCCACAGATACGCAGTATTTT. Translating it yields CASSYSLSTDTQYF.

The chain carries TRBV10-2 and TRBJ2-1; TRBD2 agrees at 7 bases. This CDR3 has 13 amino acids. The germline gives CDR1 WSHSY, CDR2 SAAADI. After removal of 5 bases from V and 7 bases from J, the junction contained 5 bases not matched to a gene. For the CDR3, the DNA is TGCGCCAGCAGTCCGGGACTAATTAATGAGCAGTTCTTC. Its protein product is CASSPGLINEQFF.

The chain is built from TRBV7-7 and TRBJ2-1; 8 bases line up with TRBD2. Germline trimming cut 5 bases from V and 3 bases from J; bases unmatched to any gene: 3. The CDR3 runs to 14 residues. Per germline, CDR1 SSHAT and CDR2 FNYEAQ (reference sequence). The chain's CDR3 is CASSPGGDYNEQFF. Written as DNA, the CDR3 is TGTGCCAGCAGCCCGGGGGGGGACTACAATGAGCAGTTCTTC.

This clonotype was picked up one time. This sequence joins TRBV25-1 and TRBJ2-7; D call uncertain. Trimming took off 2 bases at V and 3 bases at J, with 11 bases between the two ends. The CDR3 length is 14 residues. The germline V gene has CDR1 MGHDK and CDR2 SYGVNS. Here the CDR3 DNA reads TGTGCCAGCAGTGAACTGGACCCAGACTACGAGCAGTACTTC. Its translation is CASSELDPDYEQYF.

The V and J genes are TRBV5-4 and TRBJ2-6; the match to TRBD1 covers 7 bases. CDR3 length: 16 residues. CDR1 and CDR2 (germline): SGHNT, YYREEE (reference sequence). Unmatched junction bases numbered 8, after V lost 4 bases and J lost 4 bases. CDR3 sequence (DNA): TGTGCCAGCAGCACTTCGACAGGGTACGGGGCCAACGTCCTGACTTTC. Encoded protein: CASSTSTGYGANVLTF.

V gene TRBV4-1 combines with J gene TRBJ2-2, with D perhaps matching TRBD1 (5 bases). Germline V gene sequence: CDR1 MGHRA, CDR2 YSYEKL. CDR3 length: 13 residues. The V gene lost 1 base and the J gene lost 6 bases, with 6 bases spanning the gap. CDR3 sequence: CASSQGGPGELFF. DNA of the CDR3: TGCGCCAGCAGCCAAGGGGGCCCCGGGGAGCTGTTTTTT.